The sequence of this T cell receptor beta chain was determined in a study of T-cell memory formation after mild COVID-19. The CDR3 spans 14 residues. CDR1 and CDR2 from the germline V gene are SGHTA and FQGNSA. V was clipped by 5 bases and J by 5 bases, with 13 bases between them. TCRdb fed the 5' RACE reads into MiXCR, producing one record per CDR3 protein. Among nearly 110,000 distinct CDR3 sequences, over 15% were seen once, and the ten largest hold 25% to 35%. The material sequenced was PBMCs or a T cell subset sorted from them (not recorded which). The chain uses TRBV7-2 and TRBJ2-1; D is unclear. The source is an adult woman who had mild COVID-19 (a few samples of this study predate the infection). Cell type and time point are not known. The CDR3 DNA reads TGTGCCAGCAGCGGGGAAAGGCTCCACAATGAGCAGTTCTTC. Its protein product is CASSGERLHNEQFF. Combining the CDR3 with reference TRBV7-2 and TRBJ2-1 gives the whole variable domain GAGVSQSPSNKVTEKGKDVELRCDPISGHTALYWYRQSLGQGLEFLIYFQGNSAPDKSGLPSDRFSAERTGGSVSTLTIQRTQQEDSAVYLCASSGERLHNEQFFGPGTRLTVL.